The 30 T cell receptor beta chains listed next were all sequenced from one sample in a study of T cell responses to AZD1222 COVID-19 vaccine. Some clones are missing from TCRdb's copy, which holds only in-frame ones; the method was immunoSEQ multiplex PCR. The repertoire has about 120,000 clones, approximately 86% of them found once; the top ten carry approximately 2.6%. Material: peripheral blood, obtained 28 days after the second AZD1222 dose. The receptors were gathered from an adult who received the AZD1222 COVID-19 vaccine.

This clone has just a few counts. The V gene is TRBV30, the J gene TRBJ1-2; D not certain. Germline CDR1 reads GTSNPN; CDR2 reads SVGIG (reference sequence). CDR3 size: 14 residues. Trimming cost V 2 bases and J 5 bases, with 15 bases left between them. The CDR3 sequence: CAWSLIQTFYGYTF. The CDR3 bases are TGTGCCTGGAGTCTTATACAGACGTTTTATGGCTACACCTTC.

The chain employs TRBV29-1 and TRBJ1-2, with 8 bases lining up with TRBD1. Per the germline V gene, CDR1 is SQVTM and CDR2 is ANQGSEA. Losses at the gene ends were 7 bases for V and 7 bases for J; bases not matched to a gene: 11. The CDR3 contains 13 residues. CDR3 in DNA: TGCAGCGCAACTAAGACAGGGGATGCTGGCTACACCTTC. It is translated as CSATKTGDAGYTF.

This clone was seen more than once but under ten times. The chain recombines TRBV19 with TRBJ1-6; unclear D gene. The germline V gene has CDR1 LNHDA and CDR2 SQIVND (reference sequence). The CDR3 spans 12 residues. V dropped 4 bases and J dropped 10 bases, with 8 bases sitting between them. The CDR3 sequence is CASSTPSSPLHF. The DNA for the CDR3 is TGTGCCAGTAGTACTCCATCCTCACCCCTCCACTTT.

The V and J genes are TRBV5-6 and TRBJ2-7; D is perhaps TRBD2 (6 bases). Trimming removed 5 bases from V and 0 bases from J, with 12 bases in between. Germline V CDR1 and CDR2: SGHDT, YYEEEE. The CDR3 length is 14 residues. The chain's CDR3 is CASRTGTVSYEQYF. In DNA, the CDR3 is TGTGCCAGCAGAACCGGGACTGTCTCCTACGAGCAGTACTTC.

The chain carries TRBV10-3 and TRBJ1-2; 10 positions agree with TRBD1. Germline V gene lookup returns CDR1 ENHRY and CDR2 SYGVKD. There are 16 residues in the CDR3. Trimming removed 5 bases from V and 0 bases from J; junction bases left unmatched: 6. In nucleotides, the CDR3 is TGTGCCATCAGTTCATACGGACAGGGGGCTAACTATGGCTACACCTTC. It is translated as CAISSYGQGANYGYTF.

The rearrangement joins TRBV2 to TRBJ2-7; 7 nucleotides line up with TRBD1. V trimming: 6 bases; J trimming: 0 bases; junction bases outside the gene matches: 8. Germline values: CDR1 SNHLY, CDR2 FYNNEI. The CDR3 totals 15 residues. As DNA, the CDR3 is TGTGCCAGCAGGAAGGGGGCAGATAGCTCCTACGAGCAGTACTTC. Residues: CASRKGADSSYEQYF.

In DNA form, the CDR3 reads TGCAGCGTTGTGGCAGGGTACTCCTACGAGCAGTACTTC. Residues: CSVVAGYSYEQYF. The chain is built from TRBV29-1 and TRBJ2-7, with D maybe TRBD1 (5 bases). V was cut by 4 bases and J by 0 bases, with 10 bases left in between. Germline lookup yields CDR1 SQVTM and CDR2 ANQGSEA. The CDR3 sequence is 13 residues long.

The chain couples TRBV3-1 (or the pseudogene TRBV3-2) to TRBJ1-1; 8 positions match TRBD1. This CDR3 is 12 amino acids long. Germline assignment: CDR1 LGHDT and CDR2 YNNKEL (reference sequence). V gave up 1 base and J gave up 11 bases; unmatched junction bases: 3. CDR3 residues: CASSQADRDAFF. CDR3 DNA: TGTGCCAGCAGCCAAGCGGACAGGGACGCTTTCTTT.

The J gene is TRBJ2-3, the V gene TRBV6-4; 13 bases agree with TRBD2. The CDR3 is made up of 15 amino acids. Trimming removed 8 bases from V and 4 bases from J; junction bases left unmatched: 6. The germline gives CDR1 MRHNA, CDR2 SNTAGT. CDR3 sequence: CASSPGLAGSDTQYF. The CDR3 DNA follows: TGTGCCAGCTCCCCGGGACTAGCGGGGTCAGATACGCAGTATTTT.

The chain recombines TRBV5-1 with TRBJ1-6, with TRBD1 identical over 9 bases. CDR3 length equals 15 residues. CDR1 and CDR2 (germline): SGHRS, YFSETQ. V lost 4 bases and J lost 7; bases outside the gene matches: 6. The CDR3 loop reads CASSQGDRGNSPLHF. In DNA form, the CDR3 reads TGCGCCAGCAGCCAAGGAGACAGGGGGAATTCACCCCTCCACTTT.

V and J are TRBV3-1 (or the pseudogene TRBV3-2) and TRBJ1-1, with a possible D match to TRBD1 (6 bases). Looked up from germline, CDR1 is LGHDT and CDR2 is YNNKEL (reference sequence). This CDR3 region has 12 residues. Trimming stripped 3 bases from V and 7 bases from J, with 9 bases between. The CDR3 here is CASSQRTDEAFF. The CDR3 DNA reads TGTGCCAGCAGCCAGAGGACAGATGAAGCTTTCTTT.

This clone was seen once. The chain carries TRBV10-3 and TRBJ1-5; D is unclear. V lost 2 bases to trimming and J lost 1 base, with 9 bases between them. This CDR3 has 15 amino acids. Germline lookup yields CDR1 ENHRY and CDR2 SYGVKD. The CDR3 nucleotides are TGTGCCATCAGTGAGCACGGGATCAGCAATCAGCCCCAGCATTTT. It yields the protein CAISEHGISNQPQHF.

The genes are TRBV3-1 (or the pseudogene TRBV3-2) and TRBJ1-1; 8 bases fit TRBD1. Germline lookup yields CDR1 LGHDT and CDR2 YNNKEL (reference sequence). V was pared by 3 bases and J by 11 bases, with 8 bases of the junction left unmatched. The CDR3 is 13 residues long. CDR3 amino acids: CASSQQGADAAFF. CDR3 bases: TGTGCCAGCAGCCAGCAGGGGGCAGATGCGGCTTTCTTT.

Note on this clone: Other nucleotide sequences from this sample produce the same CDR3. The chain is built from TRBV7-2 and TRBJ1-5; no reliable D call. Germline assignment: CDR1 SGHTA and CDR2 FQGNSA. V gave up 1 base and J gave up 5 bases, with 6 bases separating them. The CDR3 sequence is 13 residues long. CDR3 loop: CASSLGGYQPQHF. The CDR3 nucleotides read TGTGCCAGCAGCTTAGGAGGGTATCAGCCCCAGCATTTT.

CDR3 protein: CASSLRGTGSRHSYEQYF. In DNA, the CDR3 is TGTGCCAGCAGCTTACGGGGTACAGGATCCCGCCACTCCTACGAGCAGTACTTC. The J gene is TRBJ2-7, the V gene TRBV7-2, with D possibly being TRBD1 or TRBD2 (5 bases each). Between the trimmed V and J ends, which lost 2 bases and 0 bases, there was a span of 20 bases. Germline V gene sequence: CDR1 SGHTA, CDR2 FQGNSA. This CDR3 has 18 residues.

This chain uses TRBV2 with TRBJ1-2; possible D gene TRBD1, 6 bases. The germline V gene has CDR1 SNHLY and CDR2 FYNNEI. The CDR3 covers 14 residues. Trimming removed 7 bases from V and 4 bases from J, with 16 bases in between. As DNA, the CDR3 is TGTGCCAGCACCCTACTGACAGGCACCTATGGCTACACCTTC. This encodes CASTLLTGTYGYTF.

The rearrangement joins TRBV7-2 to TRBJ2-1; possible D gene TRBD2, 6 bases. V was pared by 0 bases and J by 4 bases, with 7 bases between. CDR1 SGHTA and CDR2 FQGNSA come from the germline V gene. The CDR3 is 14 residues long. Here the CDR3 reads CASSLAGGYNEQFF. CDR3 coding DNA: TGTGCCAGCAGCTTAGCGGGGGGTTACAATGAGCAGTTCTTC.

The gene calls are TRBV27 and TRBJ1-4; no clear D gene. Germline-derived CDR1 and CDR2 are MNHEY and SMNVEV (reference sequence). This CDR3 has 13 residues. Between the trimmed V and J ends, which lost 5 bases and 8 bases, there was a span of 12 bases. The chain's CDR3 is CASSPKTVEKLFF. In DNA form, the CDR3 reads TGTGCCAGCAGTCCCAAGACCGTAGAAAAACTGTTTTTT.

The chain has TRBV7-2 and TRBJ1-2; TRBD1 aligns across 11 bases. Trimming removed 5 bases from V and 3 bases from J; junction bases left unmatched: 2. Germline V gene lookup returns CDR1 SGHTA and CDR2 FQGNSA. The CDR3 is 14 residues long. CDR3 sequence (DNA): TGTGCCAGCAGCCGGGACAGGGGGGACTATGGCTACACCTTC. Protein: CASSRDRGDYGYTF.

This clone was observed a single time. The CDR3 here is CASSQATGQGGPRTQYF. The CDR3 DNA follows: TGTGCCAGCAGCCAGGCAACGGGACAGGGGGGTCCCAGGACCCAGTACTTC. V gene TRBV4-2 combines with J gene TRBJ2-5; 11 nucleotides line up with TRBD1. The V gene's germline CDR1 is LGHNA and CDR2 YNFKEQ. The CDR3 has 17 residues. J was trimmed by 7 bases and V by 3 bases; bases with no gene match: 13.

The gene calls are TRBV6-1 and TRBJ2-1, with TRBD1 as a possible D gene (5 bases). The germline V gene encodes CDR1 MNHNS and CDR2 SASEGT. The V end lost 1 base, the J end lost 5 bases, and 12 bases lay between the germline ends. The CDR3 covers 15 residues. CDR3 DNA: TGTGCCAGCAGTGAAGTATACAGGTACCACAATGAGCAGTTCTTC. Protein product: CASSEVYRYHNEQFF.

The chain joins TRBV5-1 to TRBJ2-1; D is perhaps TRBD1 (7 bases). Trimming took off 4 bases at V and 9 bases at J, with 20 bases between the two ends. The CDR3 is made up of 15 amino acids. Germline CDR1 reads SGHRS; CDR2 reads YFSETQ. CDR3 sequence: CASSIVGGQSLEQFF. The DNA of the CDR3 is TGCGCCAGCAGCATTGTCGGGGGACAGTCTCTTGAGCAGTTCTTC.

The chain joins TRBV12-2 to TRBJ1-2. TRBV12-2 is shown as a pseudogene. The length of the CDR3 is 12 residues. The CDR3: CASRLPKHGYTF. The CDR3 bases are TGTGCAAGTCGCCTCCCCAAGCATGGCTACACCTTC.

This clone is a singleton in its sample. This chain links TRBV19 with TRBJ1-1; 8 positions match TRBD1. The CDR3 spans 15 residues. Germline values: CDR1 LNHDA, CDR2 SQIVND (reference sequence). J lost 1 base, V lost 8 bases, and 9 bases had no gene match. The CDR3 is CASGKPTGENTEAFF. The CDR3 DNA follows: TGTGCCAGTGGAAAACCGACAGGGGAGAACACTGAAGCTTTCTTT.

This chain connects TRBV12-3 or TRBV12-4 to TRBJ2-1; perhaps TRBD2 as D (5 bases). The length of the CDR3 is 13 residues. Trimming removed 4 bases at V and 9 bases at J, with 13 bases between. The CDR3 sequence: CASSYLAGGEQFF. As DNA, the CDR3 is TGTGCCAGCAGTTACCTCGCGGGTGGTGAGCAGTTCTTC.

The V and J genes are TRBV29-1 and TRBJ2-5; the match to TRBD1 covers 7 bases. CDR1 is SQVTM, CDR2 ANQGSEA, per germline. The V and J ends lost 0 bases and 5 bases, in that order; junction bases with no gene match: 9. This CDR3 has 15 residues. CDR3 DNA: TGCAGCGTTGAAGATTGGACAGGCCCACGGGAGACCCAGTACTTC. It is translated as CSVEDWTGPRETQYF.

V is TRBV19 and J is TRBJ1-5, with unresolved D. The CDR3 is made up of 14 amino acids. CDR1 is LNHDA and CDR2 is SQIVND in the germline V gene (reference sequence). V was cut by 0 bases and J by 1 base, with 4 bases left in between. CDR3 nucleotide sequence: TGTGCCAGTAGTATAGACAGGAGCAATCAGCCCCAGCATTTT. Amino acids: CASSIDRSNQPQHF. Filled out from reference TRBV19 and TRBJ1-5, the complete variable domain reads DGGITQSPKYLFRKEGQNVTLSCEQNLNHDAMYWYRQDPGQGLRLIYYSQIVNDFQKGDIAEGYSVSREKKESFPLTVTSAQKNPTAFYLCASSIDRSNQPQHFGDGTRLSIL.

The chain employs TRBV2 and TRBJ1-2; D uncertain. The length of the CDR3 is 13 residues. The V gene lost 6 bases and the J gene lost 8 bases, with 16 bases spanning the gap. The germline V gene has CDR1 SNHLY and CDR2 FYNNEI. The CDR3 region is CASRVLAGSGYTF. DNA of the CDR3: TGTGCCAGCAGGGTGTTAGCGGGGAGCGGCTACACCTTC.

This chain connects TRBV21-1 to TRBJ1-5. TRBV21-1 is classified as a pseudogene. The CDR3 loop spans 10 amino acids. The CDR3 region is CASILQPQHF. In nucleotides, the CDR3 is TGTGCCAGCATATTGCAGCCCCAGCATTTT.

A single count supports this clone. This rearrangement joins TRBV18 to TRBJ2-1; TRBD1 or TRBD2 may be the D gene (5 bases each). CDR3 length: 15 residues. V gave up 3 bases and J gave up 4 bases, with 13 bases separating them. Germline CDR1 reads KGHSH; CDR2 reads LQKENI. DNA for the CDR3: TGTGCCAGCTCACCTGAGGGGTTATCTTACAATGAGCAGTTCTTC. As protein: CASSPEGLSYNEQFF.